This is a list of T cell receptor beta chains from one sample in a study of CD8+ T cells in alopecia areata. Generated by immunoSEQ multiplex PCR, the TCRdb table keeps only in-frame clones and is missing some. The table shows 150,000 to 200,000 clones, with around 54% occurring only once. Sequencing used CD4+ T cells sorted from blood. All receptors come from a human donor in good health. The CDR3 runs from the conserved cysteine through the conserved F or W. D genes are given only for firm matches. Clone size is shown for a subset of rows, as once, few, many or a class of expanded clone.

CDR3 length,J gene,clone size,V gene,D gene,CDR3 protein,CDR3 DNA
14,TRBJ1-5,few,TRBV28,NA,CASILGNGNQPQHF,TGTGCCAGCATTTTAGGGAATGGCAATCAGCCCCAGCATTTT
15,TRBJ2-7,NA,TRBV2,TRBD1,CASSDRTGVAYEQYF,TGTGCCAGCAGTGACAGAACAGGGGTTGCCTACGAGCAGTACTTC
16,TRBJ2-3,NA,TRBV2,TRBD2,CASSEYGLAGVDTQYF,TGTGCCAGCAGTGAATACGGGCTAGCGGGAGTAGATACGCAGTATTTT
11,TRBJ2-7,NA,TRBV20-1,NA,CSATGNYEQYF,TGCAGTGCAACCGGGAACTACGAGCAGTACTTC
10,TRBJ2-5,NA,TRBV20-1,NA,CSARAVTQYF,TGCAGTGCTAGAGCGGTAACCCAGTACTTC
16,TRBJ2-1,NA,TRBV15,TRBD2,CATSNVGTSGRHEQFF,TGTGCCACCAGCAATGTCGGGACTAGCGGGAGACATGAGCAGTTCTTC
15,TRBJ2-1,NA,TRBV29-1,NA,CSVEVALNAYNEQFF,TGCAGCGTTGAAGTGGCGTTAAATGCCTACAATGAGCAGTTCTTC
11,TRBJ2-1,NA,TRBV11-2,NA,CATGSYNEQFF,TGTGCCACCGGTTCCTACAATGAGCAGTTCTTC
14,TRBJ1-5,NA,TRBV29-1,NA,CSAVDSVGNQPQHF,TGCAGCGCCGTAGACAGTGTTGGCAATCAGCCCCAGCATTTT
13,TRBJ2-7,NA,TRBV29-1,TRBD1,CSVLGQGWNEQYF,TGCAGCGTACTCGGACAGGGTTGGAACGAGCAGTACTTC
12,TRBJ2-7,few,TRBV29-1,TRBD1,CSVTTGGDEQYF,TGCAGCGTTACGACAGGGGGCGACGAGCAGTACTTC
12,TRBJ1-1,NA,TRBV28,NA,CASSFQNTEAFF,TGTGCCAGCAGTTTCCAGAACACTGAAGCTTTCTTT
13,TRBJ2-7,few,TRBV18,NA,CASSPHRDGWQYF,TGTGCCAGCTCACCACACCGGGACGGCTGGCAGTACTTC
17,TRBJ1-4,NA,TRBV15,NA,CATSRSVDGGGYEKLFF,TGTGCCACCAGCAGATCCGTCGACGGGGGAGGTTATGAAAAACTGTTTTTT
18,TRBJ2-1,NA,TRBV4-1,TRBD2,CASSFATGTSGTYNEQFF,TGCGCCAGCAGCTTCGCAACCGGGACTAGCGGAACCTACAATGAGCAGTTCTTC
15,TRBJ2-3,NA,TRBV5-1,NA,CASSRTLTRSDTQYF,TGCGCCAGCAGCCGGACTCTAACCAGGTCGGATACGCAGTATTTT
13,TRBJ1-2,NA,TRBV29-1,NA,CSGAGGAKDGYTF,TGCAGCGGAGCGGGGGGCGCAAAGGATGGCTACACCTTC
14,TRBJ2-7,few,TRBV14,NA,CASSQPQVFNEQYF,TGTGCCAGCAGCCAACCACAGGTTTTTAACGAGCAGTACTTC